A selection of T cell receptor beta chains follows, all from one sample in a study of blood T cell repertoires in COVID-19. The repertoire was sequenced with immunoSEQ multiplex PCR; TCRdb's copy has only in-frame clones and lacks some. The table records approximately 170,000 clones, about 86% of them present only once. Sequenced sample: peripheral blood. These receptors came from a human donor with acute or convalescent COVID-19. The donor label of this sample is uncertain. Both conserved end residues are part of each CDR3. D genes are given only for firm matches. Clone sizes are given selectively: once, few, many, or a class where the clone is expanded.

D gene: TRBD2
V gene: TRBV6-2/TRBV6-3
J gene: TRBJ2-3
clone size: NA
CDR3 protein: CASSYPPKRESTDTQYF
CDR3 DNA: TGTGCCAGCAGTTACCCCCCTAAGCGGGAGAGCACAGATACGCAGTATTTT

D gene: TRBD2
V gene: TRBV6-2/TRBV6-3
J gene: TRBJ2-7
clone size: NA
CDR3 protein: CASSYGSGRPFDYEQYF
CDR3 DNA: TGTGCCAGCAGTTACGGTAGCGGGAGGCCGTTTGACTACGAGCAGTACTTC

D gene: TRBD1
V gene: TRBV9
J gene: TRBJ2-7
clone size: NA
CDR3 protein: CASSASGQGYEQYF
CDR3 DNA: TGTGCCAGCAGCGCCTCGGGACAGGGGTACGAGCAGTACTTC

D gene: TRBD1
V gene: TRBV9
J gene: TRBJ1-4
clone size: NA
CDR3 protein: CASSPSPGQPFEGLFF
CDR3 DNA: TGTGCCAGCAGCCCATCCCCGGGACAGCCCTTCGAGGGGCTGTTTTTT

D gene: NA
V gene: TRBV19
J gene: TRBJ1-5
clone size: NA
CDR3 protein: CASSGQLINQPQHF
CDR3 DNA: TGTGCCAGTAGTGGACAGTTGATCAATCAGCCCCAGCATTTT

D gene: TRBD1
V gene: TRBV30
J gene: TRBJ1-1
clone size: NA
CDR3 protein: CAWSLDRETEAFF
CDR3 DNA: TGTGCCTGGAGCCTGGACAGGGAGACTGAAGCTTTCTTT

D gene: TRBD1
V gene: TRBV9
J gene: TRBJ2-2
clone size: NA
CDR3 protein: CASTRGRDTGELFF
CDR3 DNA: TGTGCCAGCACAAGGGGGCGTGACACCGGGGAGCTGTTTTTT

D gene: TRBD1
V gene: TRBV2
J gene: TRBJ2-1
clone size: NA
CDR3 protein: CASSESGQGEFF
CDR3 DNA: TGTGCCAGCAGTGAATCGGGACAGGGGGAGTTCTTC

D gene: NA
V gene: TRBV14
J gene: TRBJ1-3
clone size: NA
CDR3 protein: CASRPSGSGNTIYF
CDR3 DNA: TGTGCCAGCAGACCCTCAGGGTCGGGAAACACCATATATTTT

D gene: TRBD1
V gene: TRBV3-1/TRBV3-2
J gene: TRBJ1-2
clone size: NA
CDR3 protein: CASSRTGAGDGYTF
CDR3 DNA: TGTGCCAGCAGCCGGACAGGGGCAGGGGATGGCTACACCTTC

D gene: NA
V gene: TRBV28
J gene: TRBJ1-1
clone size: NA
CDR3 protein: CASSSTYTGKTTEAFF
CDR3 DNA: TGTGCCAGCAGTTCGACTTACACGGGGAAGACCACTGAAGCTTTCTTT

D gene: NA
V gene: TRBV11-3
J gene: TRBJ2-5
clone size: NA
CDR3 protein: CASSLSRGSETQYF
CDR3 DNA: TGTGCCAGCAGCTTATCGCGGGGCTCAGAGACCCAGTACTTC

D gene: TRBD2
V gene: TRBV11-2
J gene: TRBJ2-1
clone size: NA
CDR3 protein: CASSLGGGGPMVDEQFF
CDR3 DNA: TGTGCCAGCAGCTTAGGCGGGGGGGGTCCGATGGTCGATGAGCAGTTCTTC

D gene: TRBD2
V gene: TRBV27
J gene: TRBJ2-5
clone size: NA
CDR3 protein: CASSLKALAGVRETQYF
CDR3 DNA: TGTGCCAGCAGTTTAAAGGCTCTAGCGGGAGTAAGAGAGACCCAGTACTTC

D gene: TRBD1
V gene: TRBV6-1
J gene: TRBJ1-5
clone size: NA
CDR3 protein: CASSENRGSNQPQHF
CDR3 DNA: TGTGCCAGCAGTGAAAACAGGGGTAGCAATCAGCCCCAGCATTTT

D gene: NA
V gene: TRBV12-2
J gene: TRBJ2-7
clone size: NA
CDR3 protein: CASRLARGYPYEQYF
CDR3 DNA: TGTGCAAGTCGCTTAGCGCGCGGCTACCCGTACGAGCAGTACTTC

D gene: NA
V gene: TRBV19
J gene: TRBJ2-6
clone size: NA
CDR3 protein: CASRRVDSGANVLTF
CDR3 DNA: TGTGCCAGTAGGCGGGTAGACTCTGGGGCCAACGTCCTGACTTTC

D gene: TRBD2
V gene: TRBV5-1
J gene: TRBJ2-3
clone size: NA
CDR3 protein: CASSTTGGGTDTQYF
CDR3 DNA: TGCGCCAGCAGCACGACGGGAGGAGGCACAGATACGCAGTATTTT

D gene: NA
V gene: TRBV29-1
J gene: TRBJ1-1
clone size: NA
CDR3 protein: CSVMGPREAFF
CDR3 DNA: TGCAGCGTTATGGGGCCGAGGGAAGCTTTCTTT

D gene: TRBD1
V gene: TRBV7-9
J gene: TRBJ1-3
clone size: NA
CDR3 protein: CASSAGGAGGGNTIYF
CDR3 DNA: TGTGCCAGCAGCGCAGGGGGCGCCGGAGGGGGAAACACCATATATTTT

D gene: NA
V gene: TRBV21-1
J gene: TRBJ1-4
clone size: NA
CDR3 protein: CASSKRPGQVNEKLFF
CDR3 DNA: TGTGCCAGCAGCAAAAGGCCAGGGCAGGTTAATGAAAAACTGTTTTTT

D gene: NA
V gene: TRBV7-9
J gene: TRBJ2-1
clone size: once
CDR3 protein: CASSHYNEQFF
CDR3 DNA: TGTGCCAGCAGCCACTACAATGAGCAGTTCTTC